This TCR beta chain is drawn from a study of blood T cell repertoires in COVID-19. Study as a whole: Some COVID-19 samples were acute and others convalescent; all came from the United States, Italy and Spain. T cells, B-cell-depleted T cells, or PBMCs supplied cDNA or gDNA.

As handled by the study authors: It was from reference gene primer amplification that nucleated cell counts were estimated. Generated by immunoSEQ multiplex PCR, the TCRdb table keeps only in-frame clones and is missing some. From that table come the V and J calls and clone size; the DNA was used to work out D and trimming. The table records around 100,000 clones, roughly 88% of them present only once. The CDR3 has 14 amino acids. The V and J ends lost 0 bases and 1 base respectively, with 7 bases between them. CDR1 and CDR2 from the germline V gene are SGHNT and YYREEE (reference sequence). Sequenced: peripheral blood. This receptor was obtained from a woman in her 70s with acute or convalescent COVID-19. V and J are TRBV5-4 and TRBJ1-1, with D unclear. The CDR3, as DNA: TGTGCCAGCAGCTTGGAGAGACAGAACACTGAAGCTTTCTTT. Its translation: CASSLERQNTEAFF.